The entry that follows covers one T cell receptor beta chain sequence. This sample was included in a study of blood T cell repertoires in COVID-19. About the research overall: In each case, the material was cDNA or gDNA derived from T cells, B-cell-depleted T cells, or PBMCs.

With 2 bases removed from V and 1 base from J, the gap between germline ends came to 12 bases. CDR1 and CDR2 from the germline V gene are LNHDA and SQIVND (reference sequence). The CDR3 has 16 amino acids. Cohorts were based on clinical histories the participants reported. Recovered status in Cohort 3 required two negative PCRs, clearance, or symptom resolution. Original methodology: Reference gene primer amplification yielded estimated nucleated cell counts. Sequencing was performed with immunoSEQ multiplex PCR; in TCRdb, only in-frame clones are kept and a portion is missing. Clonal size and the V and J genes are those of that table, whereas D and trimming came from the DNA. The sample includes some 97,000 clones, roughly 85% of them seen just once.

The receptor comes from a woman between 50 and 59 years old who had recovered from COVID-19. V is TRBV19 and J is TRBJ1-3, with D possibly matching TRBD1 (5 bases). The sample was PBMCs or T cells enriched from blood (not recorded which). CDR3: CASSIFFGGSGNTIYF. CDR3 in DNA: TGTGCCAGTAGTATATTTTTCGGGGGATCTGGAAACACCATATATTTT.